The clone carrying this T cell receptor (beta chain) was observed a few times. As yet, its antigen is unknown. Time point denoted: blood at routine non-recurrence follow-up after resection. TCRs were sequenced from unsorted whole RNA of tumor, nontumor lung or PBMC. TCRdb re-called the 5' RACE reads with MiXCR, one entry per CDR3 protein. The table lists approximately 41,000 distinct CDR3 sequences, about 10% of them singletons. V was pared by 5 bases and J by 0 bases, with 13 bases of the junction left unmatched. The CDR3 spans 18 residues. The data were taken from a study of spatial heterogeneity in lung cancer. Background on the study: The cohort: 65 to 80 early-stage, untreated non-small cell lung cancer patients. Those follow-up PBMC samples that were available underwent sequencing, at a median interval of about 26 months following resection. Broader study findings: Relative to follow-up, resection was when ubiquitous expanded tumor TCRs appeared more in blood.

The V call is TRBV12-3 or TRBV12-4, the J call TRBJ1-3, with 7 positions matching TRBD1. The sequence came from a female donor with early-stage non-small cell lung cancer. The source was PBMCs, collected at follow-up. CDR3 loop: CASSARQGGYSSGNTIYF. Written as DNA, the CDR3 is TGTGCCAGCAGTGCCCGACAGGGTGGCTATTCCTCTGGAAACACCATATATTTT.